One sample yielded the 4 T cell receptor beta chains listed below, sequenced in a study of spatial heterogeneity in lung cancer. MiXCR was run by TCRdb on the 5' RACE reads, yielding one entry per CDR3 protein. The data hold more than 4,500 distinct CDR3 sequences, with just under 3% observed a single time. Time point given: sample taken at primary tumor resection. The sequences come from normal lung tissue next to the tumor, collected at surgery. The receptor set was obtained from a male donor with early-stage non-small cell lung cancer.

By sample fraction, this clonotype is medium-sized. This sequence joins TRBV7-3 and TRBJ1-1, with TRBD1 as a possible D gene (5 bases). V dropped 1 base and J dropped 6 bases, with 9 bases sitting between them. This CDR3 region has 13 residues. Germline values: CDR1 SGHTA, CDR2 FQGTGA. The DNA of the CDR3 is TGTGCCAGCAGCTTAATCGGGGGATCTGAAGCTTTCTTT. Protein product: CASSLIGGSEAFF.

By frequency in the sample, this clonotype is medium-sized (0.01 to 0.1%). The V gene is TRBV20-1, the J gene TRBJ2-1, with 8 bases that match TRBD2. The junction had 2 bases not matched to a gene; V was cut back by 3 bases and J by 1 base. Germline values: CDR1 DFQATT, CDR2 SNEGSKA (reference sequence). The CDR3 consists of 14 residues. The DNA for the CDR3 is TGCAGTGCTAGTAGCGGGAATTCCTACAATGAGCAGTTCTTC. Translated: CSASSGNSYNEQFF.

This clonotype has ten or more counts. V usage is TRBV7-2 and J usage is TRBJ2-3, with 8 bases lining up with TRBD2. The ends lost 4 bases at V and 0 bases at J; junction bases unmatched: 0. Germline CDR1 is SGHTA and CDR2 is FQGNSA. CDR3 size: 14 residues. The CDR3 sequence is CASSSSGSTDTQYF. Written as DNA, the CDR3 is TGTGCCAGCAGCTCTAGCGGGAGCACAGATACGCAGTATTTT.

Details on this clonotype: This may stem from a read error, because a much larger clone lies one nucleotide away. The chain uses TRBV18 and TRBJ1-1, with D hard to call. The CDR3 sequence is 14 residues long. Looked up from germline, CDR1 is KGHSH and CDR2 is LQKENI. Trimming cost V 2 bases and J 7 bases, with 14 bases left between them. The CDR3 sequence: CASSPSTGRGEAFF. Written as DNA, the CDR3 is TGTGCCAGCTCACCAAGCACGGGGAGAGGTGAAGCTTTCTTT.